This entry features one T cell receptor (beta chain) sequence. The target antigen is unknown. This CDR3 region has 16 residues. The germline CDR1 and CDR2 sequences are MDHEN and SYDVKM. Trimming took off 5 bases at V and 5 bases at J, with 20 bases between the two ends. The method was immunoSEQ multiplex PCR; TCRdb's version includes in-frame clones alone and lacks a portion of them. This table has approximately 60,000 clones, roughly nine tenths appearing once. The data are from a study of graft-versus-host responses after intestinal transplantation. Study results and limitations: Marrow from the recipient contained GvH clones, some of which had appeared first in ileum or blood.

This receptor was taken from a human donor who was the organ donor for an intestinal transplant. Sequencing was performed on unstimulated CD8+ T cells sorted from spleen or lymph node cells, taken before transplant. The chain joins TRBV28 to TRBJ2-3; TRBD1 might be the D (8 bases). For the CDR3, the DNA is TGTGCCAGCAGTAGAGAACAGGGGGAGGGCAGAGATACGCAGTATTTT. This translates into CASSREQGEGRDTQYF.